The 2 T cell receptor beta chains presented below share a single source sample, sequenced in a study of patients and donors after allogeneic stem cell transplantation. MiXCR, applied by TCRdb to the RT-PCR reads, yields one record per CDR3 protein. The sample contains roughly 880,000 distinct CDR3 sequences, roughly 18% of which appear only once. Sequenced material: blood, either unsorted or a sorted T cell fraction (not recorded which). Receptors were obtained from a human donor who was either an allogeneic HSCT recipient or a stem cell or donor lymphocyte infusion donor (not recorded which). It is not recorded whose cells these are; they may come from a transplant donor.

This clonotype was observed at least ten times. The CDR3 sequence is CASSPRTSGYEQYF. Here the CDR3 DNA reads TGTGCCAGCAGCCCAAGGACTAGCGGATACGAGCAGTACTTC. The rearrangement uses TRBV9 and TRBJ2-7; 10 bases fit TRBD2. The ends lost 4 bases at V and 4 bases at J; junction bases unmatched: 5. The length of the CDR3 is 14 residues. CDR1 and CDR2 (germline): SGDLS, YYNGEE.

This clonotype was counted a few times. The CDR3 protein is CASSLGMGDSTEAFF. Here the CDR3 DNA reads TGTGCCAGCAGCCTCGGGATGGGCGATTCGACTGAAGCTTTCTTT. The chain links TRBV9 to TRBJ1-1; D not resolved. This CDR3 comprises 15 residues. The V gene's germline CDR1 is SGDLS and CDR2 YYNGEE. Trimming pared 4 bases from V and 5 bases from J, leaving 18 bases between.